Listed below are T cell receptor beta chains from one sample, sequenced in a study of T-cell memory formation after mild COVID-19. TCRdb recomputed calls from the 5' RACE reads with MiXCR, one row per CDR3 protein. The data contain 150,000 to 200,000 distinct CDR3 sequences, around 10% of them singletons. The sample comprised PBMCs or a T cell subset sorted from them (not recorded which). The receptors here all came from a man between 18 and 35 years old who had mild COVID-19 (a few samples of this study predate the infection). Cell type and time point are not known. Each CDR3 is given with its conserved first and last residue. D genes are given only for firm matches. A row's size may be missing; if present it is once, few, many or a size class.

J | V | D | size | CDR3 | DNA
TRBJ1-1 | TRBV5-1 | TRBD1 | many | CASSLRGPVRAFF | TGCGCCAGCAGCTTGAGGGGGCCCGTTAGGGCTTTCTTT
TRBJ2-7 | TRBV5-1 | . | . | CASSLNDPSYEQYF | TGCGCCAGCAGCTTGAACGATCCCTCCTACGAGCAGTACTTC
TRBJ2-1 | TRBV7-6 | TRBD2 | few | CASSLGTSPNEQFF | TGTGCCAGCAGCCTCGGGACTAGCCCGAATGAGCAGTTCTTC
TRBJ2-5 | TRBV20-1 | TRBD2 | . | CSARAGGWETQYF | TGCAGTGCTAGAGCGGGGGGGTGGGAGACCCAGTACTTC
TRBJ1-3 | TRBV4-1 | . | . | CASSRNTDISGNTIYF | TGCGCCAGCAGCCGGAACACGGACATCTCTGGAAACACCATATATTTT
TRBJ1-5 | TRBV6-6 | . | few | CASSYSSNSNQPQHF | TGTGCCAGCAGTTACTCGTCAAATAGCAATCAGCCCCAGCATTTT
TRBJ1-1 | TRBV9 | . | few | CASSVGSMNTEAFF | TGTGCCAGCAGCGTAGGATCAATGAACACTGAAGCTTTCTTT
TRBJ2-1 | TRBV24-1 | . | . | CATSDGSNPNEQFF | TGTGCCACCAGTGATGGTAGCAACCCCAATGAGCAGTTCTTC
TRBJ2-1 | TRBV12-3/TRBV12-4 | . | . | CASTLRTMQGAYNEQFF | TGTGCCAGCACCCTAAGGACAATGCAGGGCGCATACAATGAGCAGTTCTTC
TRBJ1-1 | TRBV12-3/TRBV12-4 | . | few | CASSGGRRYTEAFF | TGTGCCAGCAGTGGGGGTCGACGGTACACTGAAGCTTTCTTT
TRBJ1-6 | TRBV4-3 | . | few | CASSQDSYNSPLHF | TGCGCCAGCAGCCAAGATTCGTATAATTCACCCCTCCACTTT
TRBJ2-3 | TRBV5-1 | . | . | CASSLDGRGGTDTQYF | TGCGCCAGCAGCTTGGACGGGAGAGGGGGCACAGATACGCAGTATTTT
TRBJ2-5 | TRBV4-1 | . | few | CASSQEARLQETQYF | TGCGCCAGCAGCCAAGAAGCCAGGCTTCAAGAGACCCAGTACTTC
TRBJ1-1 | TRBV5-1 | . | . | CASSLSSSSGTEAFF | TGCGCCAGCAGCTTGTCTTCCAGCTCGGGCACTGAAGCTTTCTTT
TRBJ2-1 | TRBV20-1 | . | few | CSARGRGAGPYNEQFF | TGCAGTGCTAGAGGTCGCGGGGCGGGCCCGTACAATGAGCAGTTCTTC
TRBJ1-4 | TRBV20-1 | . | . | CSARDGGDEKLFF | TGCAGTGCTAGAGATGGGGGAGATGAAAAACTGTTTTTT
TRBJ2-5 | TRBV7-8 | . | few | CASRNLRGRRETQYF | TGTGCCAGCAGGAACCTTCGGGGGCGCCGGGAGACCCAGTACTTC
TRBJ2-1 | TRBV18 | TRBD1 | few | CASSRGQQGNEQFF | TGTGCCAGCTCCCGGGGTCAACAGGGGAATGAGCAGTTCTTC
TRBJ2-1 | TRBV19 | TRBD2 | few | CASSDGAGGYNEQFF | TGTGCCAGTAGTGACGGAGCGGGGGGTTACAATGAGCAGTTCTTC
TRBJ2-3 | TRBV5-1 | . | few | CASSWAEGGHTDTQYF | TGCGCCAGCAGTTGGGCCGAGGGGGGGCACACAGATACGCAGTATTTT
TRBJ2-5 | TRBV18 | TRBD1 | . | CASSPWGQAGGETQYF | TGTGCCAGCTCACCATGGGGACAGGCTGGAGGAGAGACCCAGTACTTC
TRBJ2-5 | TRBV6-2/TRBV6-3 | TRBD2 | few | CASTGTTQETQYF | TGTGCCAGCACCGGGACTACCCAAGAGACCCAGTACTTC
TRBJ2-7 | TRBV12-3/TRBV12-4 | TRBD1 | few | CASSFRPGGAYEQYF | TGTGCCAGCAGTTTTAGGCCAGGGGGCGCCTACGAGCAGTACTTC
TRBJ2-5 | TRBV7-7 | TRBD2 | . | CASSLSGGRQTQYF | TGTGCCAGCAGCCTCTCGGGGGGGCGGCAGACCCAGTACTTC
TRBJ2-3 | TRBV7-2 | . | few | CASSLVLPTSTDTQYF | TGTGCCAGCAGCTTAGTTCTACCAACTAGCACAGATACGCAGTATTTT
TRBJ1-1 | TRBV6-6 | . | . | CASSYSEGMNTEAFF | TGTGCCAGCAGTTACTCTGAGGGGATGAACACTGAAGCTTTCTTT